A single sample gave rise to the 15 T cell receptor beta chains below, sequenced in a study of cytomegalovirus exposure and HLA in healthy donors. Here immunoSEQ multiplex PCR was the method, and the copy in TCRdb shows in-frame clones only, minus some. The sample records about 220,000 clones, around nine tenths being singletons. The sequenced sample consisted of PBMCs. The origin of the receptors is a man aged 18 to 29 in good health and CMV-seronegative.

The chain links TRBV6-5 to TRBJ2-6; D is uncertain. Germline CDR1 reads MNHEY; CDR2 reads SVGAGI. The CDR3 length is 16 residues. V shed 4 bases and J shed 2 bases, with 12 bases lying between them. CDR3 nucleotides: TGTGCCAGCAGTTTAGGAGCTGCTCCTGGGGCCAACGTCCTGACTTTC. It specifies CASSLGAAPGANVLTF.

This chain connects TRBV18 to TRBJ1-1, with a weak D call TRBD1 (5 bases). This CDR3 is built from 16 residues. Per germline, CDR1 KGHSH and CDR2 LQKENI. The V gene lost 4 bases and the J gene lost 5 bases, with 20 bases spanning the gap. Written as DNA, the CDR3 is TGTGCCAGCTCACGCAGTGCAGGGAAGAAGAGGACTGAAGCTTTCTTT. Translating gives CASSRSAGKKRTEAFF.

This clone was detected only a few times. V and J are TRBV28 and TRBJ1-6; D unresolved. The ends were cut back, 3 bases at V and 7 bases at J, with 13 bases in the middle. CDR1 MDHEN and CDR2 SYDVKM come from the germline V gene. This CDR3 is 15 amino acids long. The CDR3 nucleotides are TGTGCCAGCAGTTTGACGATTGGGAGGAATTCACCCCTCCACTTT. Translation: CASSLTIGRNSPLHF.

This sequence joins TRBV10-2 and TRBJ1-4; D is unclear. The V end was cut by 3 bases, the J end by 4 bases, with 12 bases between. In germline, CDR1 is WSHSY, CDR2 SAAADI. CDR3 length: 15 residues. DNA for the CDR3: TGCGCCAGCAGTGAAGGAGCGGTCCTTAATGAAAAACTGTTTTTT. Translation: CASSEGAVLNEKLFF.

The V call is TRBV4-1, the J call TRBJ2-3; D perhaps matches TRBD2 (5 bases). CDR1 and CDR2 (germline): MGHRA, YSYEKL. The CDR3 contains 15 residues. Trimming stripped 0 bases from V and 1 base from J, with 8 bases between. CDR3: CASSQDSVRTDTQYF. The CDR3 nucleotides are TGCGCCAGCAGCCAAGATAGCGTGCGCACAGATACGCAGTATTTT.

The chain combines TRBV2 with TRBJ1-1; D uncertain. The V end was cut by 1 base, the J end by 3 bases, with 9 bases between. The CDR3 is 14 amino acids. Germline lookup yields CDR1 SNHLY and CDR2 FYNNEI. The DNA for the CDR3 is TGTGCCAGCAGTGAAGACACCTTCTACACTGAAGCTTTCTTT. Translation gives CASSEDTFYTEAFF.

The chain employs TRBV28 and TRBJ1-2; TRBD1 is a possible D gene (6 bases). This CDR3 has 14 amino acids. The V and J ends lost 3 bases and 4 bases respectively, with 12 bases between them. Looked up from germline, CDR1 is MDHEN and CDR2 is SYDVKM. CDR3 sequence reads: CASSFGGRSYGYTF. The CDR3 DNA follows: TGTGCCAGCAGTTTCGGGGGGCGCAGCTATGGCTACACCTTC.

This rearrangement joins TRBV28 to TRBJ1-4; weak D call: TRBD1 (5 bases). The CDR3 contains 14 residues. Looked up from germline, CDR1 is MDHEN and CDR2 is SYDVKM. Between the trimmed V and J ends, which lost 3 bases and 8 bases, there was a span of 13 bases. CDR3 coding DNA: TGTGCCAGCAGTTTGGGCAGGGTCTACGAAAAACTGTTTTTT. It encodes CASSLGRVYEKLFF. Based on the CDR3 plus reference TRBV28 and TRBJ1-4, the full variable domain is DVKVTQSSRYLVKRTGEKVFLECVQDMDHENMFWYRQDPGLGLRLIYFSYDVKMKEKGDIPEGYSVSREKKERFSLILESASTNQTSMYLCASSLGRVYEKLFFGSGTQLSVL.

V gene TRBV4-3 combines with J gene TRBJ2-2; D perhaps matches TRBD1 (6 bases). The length of the CDR3 is 13 residues. V lost 6 bases and J 6 bases, leaving 11 bases between the germline ends. The V gene's germline CDR1 is LGHNA and CDR2 YSLEER. The CDR3 spells CASSHRVAGELFF. The CDR3 coding sequence is TGCGCCAGCAGTCACAGGGTGGCCGGGGAGCTGTTTTTT.

V usage is TRBV27 and J usage is TRBJ1-6; D ambiguous. The CDR3 covers 14 residues. V was pared by 3 bases and J by 10 bases, with 13 bases between. Looked up from germline, CDR1 is MNHEY and CDR2 is SMNVEV (reference sequence). CDR3: CASSFEGLGSPLHF. The CDR3 DNA sequence: TGTGCCAGCAGTTTTGAGGGCCTCGGGTCACCCCTCCACTTT.

V usage is TRBV7-9 and J usage is TRBJ2-7; TRBD1 aligns across 8 bases. The V gene's germline CDR1 is SEHNR and CDR2 FQNEAQ (reference sequence). The CDR3 has 13 residues. The junction had 6 bases not matched to a gene; V was cut back by 5 bases and J by 6 bases. The CDR3: CASSDSTGGEQYF. In DNA form, the CDR3 reads TGTGCCAGCAGCGACAGTACAGGGGGCGAGCAGTACTTC.

V is TRBV7-9 and J is TRBJ2-4, with D perhaps matching TRBD2 (7 bases). V lost 5 bases, J lost 3 bases, and 17 bases lay in between. The CDR3 covers 16 residues. Germline assignment: CDR1 SEHNR and CDR2 FQNEAQ (reference sequence). CDR3 sequence: CASSPPGGLNKNIQYF. CDR3 DNA: TGTGCCAGCAGCCCCCCCGGGGGGCTGAACAAAAACATTCAGTACTTC.

The chain couples TRBV27 to TRBJ2-1; TRBD1 matches at 7 bases. CDR1 MNHEY and CDR2 SMNVEV come from the germline V gene (reference sequence). With V trimmed by 6 bases and J by 10 bases, 6 bases remained unmatched. The CDR3 consists of 12 residues. The CDR3 DNA reads as TGTGCCAGCAGGACACAGGGGATGGAGCAGTTCTTC. Translating it yields CASRTQGMEQFF.

This clone was found once. The J gene is TRBJ1-3, the V gene TRBV12-2; TRBD1 is the table's D call, not checked against the DNA. TRBV12-2 is a pseudogene segment. The CDR3 is 20 amino acids. CDR3 in DNA: TGTGCAGGTCGTTGTAAACCGGGACAGCGGACTCGCGTTCAAGGGGCCACCATATATTTT. Translation gives CAGRCKPGQRTRVQGATIYF.

The chain joins TRBV6-5 to TRBJ2-2; the match to TRBD1 covers 7 bases. Trimming removed 8 bases from V and 6 bases from J; junction bases left unmatched: 0. CDR3 length: 11 residues. CDR1 MNHEY and CDR2 SVGAGI come from the germline V gene. The CDR3 DNA reads as TGTGCCAGCCAGGGGGCCGGGGAGCTGTTTTTT. Translation: CASQGAGELFF.